Here is one T cell receptor beta chain with its context. This clone is a singleton in its sample. What this receptor recognizes is not known. Per-base quality was not reported, and no clone a single base away is much larger than it. Relative to germline, V is 0 bases shorter and J is 0 bases shorter, with 7 bases between their ends. CDR1 and CDR2 are drawn from the germline V gene (reference sequence): SEHNR, FQNEAQ. The CDR3 contains 15 residues, cysteine and phenylalanine counted. The sequence is cut down to CDR3 DNA, 45 bases in frame from base 1. These data come from a study of the immune and genomic landscape of osteosarcoma (TCRdb year 2020). About the investigation overall: A total of roughly 47 pediatric and adult patients with high-grade osteosarcoma made up the overall cohort, and the median age at diagnosis was approximately 25 years (range roughly 5-81). The cohort was enriched for poor-risk disease, with around 77% showing unfavorable pathologic response to standard therapy and approximately 67% deceased. In the overall cohort, over 50% of patients were male, and localized disease at diagnosis was presented by about 78% of patients. Osteosarcoma specimens were profiled with whole genome, RNA and T-cell receptor sequencing plus immunohistochemistry and reverse phase protein arrays so that immunogenic potential could be defined. To characterize the osteosarcoma immunogenomic landscape, TCR sequencing results were integrated with transcriptome, protein array and immunostaining data. An explanation for the limited clinical activity of immune checkpoint inhibitors in osteosarcoma was sought in the study. A few patients contributed a couple of samples from the same tumor site. Broader findings and caveats from the paper: TCR productive clonality was greater in the immune-hot C3 cluster than in the cold C1 cluster, although TCR productive clonality remained low overall. Clonality benchmarks came from external normal skin and healthy peripheral blood data rather than matched normal tissue. Productive TCR clonality was found to be low overall, with an average of 0.09 and a maximum of 0.3, which suggested limited T-cell clonal expansion. Along with the frozen tumor specimens, matched blood was collected from just a couple of patients. In five cases a single hyperexpanded clone dominated the repertoire, and each of those five cases had fewer than 100 T-cell clonotypes. No statistical method determined sample size because osteosarcoma is rare and all possible samples were collected.

TCR beta chain CDR3 regions were immunosequenced with the ImmunoSEQ Assay (Adaptive Biotechnologies). The original methods were these. The ImmunoSEQ Analyzer platform was used to export TCRB rearrangements, read counts, read proportions and gene usage. Using productive rearrangements, T-cell clonality was calculated as 1 minus Pielou's evenness. In the clonal space homeostasis analysis, clonotypes were sorted into rare, small, medium, large or hyperexpanded (0.01 to 1 of the repertoire) bins. TCR productive clonality was compared across immune clusters C1, C2 and C3 using the Wilcoxon rank sum test. What TCRdb holds here is the immuneACCESS table cut down to in-frame rearrangements. Part of the clones is not present; checked against another copy, under half of the missing clones reflect an unresolved V gene, and the others are unexplained. V and J calls and clone size are those listed in that table; D and trimming were worked out from the DNA. This sample lists under 3,000 clones; approximately 72% were detected once. The top ten clonotypes cover around 14% of the sample.

Post-treatment primary, local recurrence and metastasis tumors from poor-prognosis patients were used as specimens. Sequenced input: tumor tissue from a local recurrence in the femur. The label giving this sample's cell subset or site can be read as: locally recurrent osteosarcoma tumor. The rearrangement combines TRBV7-9 with TRBJ2-3; D gene: possibly TRBD1, on 6 matching bases. The receptor comes from a man younger than 35 with osteosarcoma. The age is the age at diagnosis. The nucleotide sequence is TGTGCCAGCAGCTTAGCAGGACAGAGCACAGATACGCAGTATTTT. This sequence encodes CASSLAGQSTDTQYF.